The rows below give T cell receptor beta chains drawn from one sample of a study of PD-1 blockade in classical Hodgkin lymphoma. Measured with immunoSEQ multiplex PCR; TCRdb has only the in-frame clones, and not every one. The sample holds tens of thousands of clones, 80% to 90% seen once. The specimen comprised peripheral blood mononuclear cells (PBMCs), sampled at baseline. All receptors come from a human donor with classical Hodgkin lymphoma. Each CDR3 is given with its conserved first and last residue. A row's size may be missing; if present it is once, few, many or a size class.

clone_size	v_call	cdr3_aa
-	TRBV30	CARQGLSDGYTF
once	TRBV5-6	CASSLWAGVTEAFF
-	TRBV4-1	CASSQAILETQYF
-	TRBV7-9	CASRKGSHETEAFF
-	TRBV11-2	CASSPDRAETFF
few	TRBV10-1	CASRVAAGPQHF
-	TRBV6-5	CASSGGAGSYEQYF
-	TRBV7-2	CASSRRPGQGAGQPQHF
-	TRBV28	CASGSDRGRVANYGYTF
-	TRBV10-3	CATREQGWNGYTF
-	TRBV7-2	CASSLAGVRAREREQYF
-	TRBV19	CASSIEGARGNTIYF
-	TRBV7-8	CASSSAGASYNEQFF
-	TRBV19	CASSQTGSYGYTF
-	TRBV6-1	CAGAEGPNQPQHF
-	TRBV7-2	CASSLRTGNQPQHF
-	TRBV5-1	CASFSGTGLYGYTF
-	TRBV7-3	CASSLTRGPRETQYF
-	TRBV6-1	CASRGGVVCTF
-	TRBV19	CASSIAGGPYNEQFF
-	TRBV18	CASSQNRGERGYTF
-	TRBV14	CASSQDRWGAYNEQFF
-	TRBV5-1	CASSLVGGAGGMTDTQYF
-	TRBV5-4	CASSLGGYEQYF
-	TRBV19	CASSIGPSGGKLFF
-	TRBV18	CASSPVGSGFNQPQHF